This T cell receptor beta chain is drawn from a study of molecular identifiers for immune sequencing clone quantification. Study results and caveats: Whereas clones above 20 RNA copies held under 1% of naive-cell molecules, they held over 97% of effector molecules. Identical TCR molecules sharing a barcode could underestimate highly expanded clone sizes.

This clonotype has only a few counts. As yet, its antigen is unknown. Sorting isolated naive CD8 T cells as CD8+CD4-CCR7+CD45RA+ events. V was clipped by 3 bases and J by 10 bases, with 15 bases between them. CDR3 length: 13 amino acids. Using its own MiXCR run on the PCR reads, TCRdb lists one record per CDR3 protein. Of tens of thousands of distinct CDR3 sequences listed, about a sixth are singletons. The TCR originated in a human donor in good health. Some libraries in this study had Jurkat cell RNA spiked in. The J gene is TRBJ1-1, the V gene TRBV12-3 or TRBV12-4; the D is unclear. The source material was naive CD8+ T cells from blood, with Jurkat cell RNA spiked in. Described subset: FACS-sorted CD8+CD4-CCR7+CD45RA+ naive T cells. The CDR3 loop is CASSFGPGVLAFF. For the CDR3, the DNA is TGTGCCAGCAGTTTCGGTCCAGGTGTTTTAGCTTTCTTT.